This T cell receptor (beta chain) was recorded in a study of blood T cell repertoires in COVID-19. Study in general: COVID-19 samples collected from the United States, Italy and Spain covered acute and convalescent phases. T cells, B-cell-depleted T cells, or PBMCs supplied cDNA or gDNA.

V gave up 4 bases and J gave up 1 base; unmatched junction bases: 7. Germline V CDR1 and CDR2: SGHRS, YFSETQ. This CDR3 comprises 15 residues. In Seattle, patients joined the study during active infection and were tracked longitudinally. In the original processing: Reference gene primer amplification gave estimated nucleated cell counts. Data came from immunoSEQ multiplex PCR; TCRdb stores just in-frame clones and leaves some out. That table is the source of V, J and clone size, and D and trimming were worked out from the DNA. The data contain 150,000 to 200,000 clones, 80% to 90% of them seen just once; the ten biggest clones take up roughly 12%.

The sample comprised peripheral blood. This sequence was found in a woman aged 80 or older with COVID-19, enrolled during active disease. The V and J genes are TRBV5-1 and TRBJ2-5; 7 positions match TRBD2. This CDR3 is CASSDPSSGQETQYF. The CDR3 bases are TGCGCCAGCAGCGACCCCTCTAGCGGCCAAGAGACCCAGTACTTC.